This T cell receptor (beta chain) was documented in a study of blood T cell repertoires in COVID-19. Study as a whole: The study drew acute and convalescent COVID-19 samples from the United States, Italy and Spain. T cells, B-cell-depleted T cells, or PBMCs supplied cDNA or gDNA.

This CDR3 spans 13 amino acids. From germline, CDR1 is MNHEY and CDR2 SVGAGI. Trimming took 8 bases from V and 2 from J, leaving 12 bases between them. Methods used by the authors: Reference gene primer amplification gave estimated nucleated cell counts. The protocol was immunoSEQ multiplex PCR, while the TCRdb copy is restricted to in-frame clones and leaves out a portion. V, J and clone size are those of that table, while D and trimming were read from the DNA. The sample holds tens of thousands of clones, about 85% seen once. In its sample, this clone was seen a few times. The genes are TRBV6-5 and TRBJ2-5, with D possibly matching TRBD1 (6 bases). The material sequenced was peripheral blood. The source is a man older than 75 with acute or convalescent COVID-19. Here the CDR3 reads CASVWTAQETQYF. The CDR3 nucleotides are TGTGCCAGCGTCTGGACAGCTCAAGAGACCCAGTACTTC.